This T cell receptor beta chain stems from a study of metastatic and nonmetastatic thyroid tumors. TCRdb reprocessed the PCR reads using MiXCR. The data hold 21,000 or so clones, with 15% observed a single time. Ten or more counts support this clone. Thyroid surgery was preceded by no treatment in any patient. This receptor was identified in a female donor with papillary thyroid cancer or a benign thyroid nodule (not recorded which). Some clones in this sample may be carry-over from other donors' samples. The sample taken for sequencing was blood.

CDR3 in amino acids: CASTRGQHNQPQHF. The CDR3 DNA reads TGTGCCAGCACCCGAGGACAGCACAATCAGCCCCAGCATTTT. The genes are TRBV12-3 or TRBV12-4 and TRBJ1-5, with a tentative D call TRBD1 (6 bases). The CDR3 loop spans 14 amino acids. Trimming left V 7 bases short and J 3 bases short, with 13 bases between.